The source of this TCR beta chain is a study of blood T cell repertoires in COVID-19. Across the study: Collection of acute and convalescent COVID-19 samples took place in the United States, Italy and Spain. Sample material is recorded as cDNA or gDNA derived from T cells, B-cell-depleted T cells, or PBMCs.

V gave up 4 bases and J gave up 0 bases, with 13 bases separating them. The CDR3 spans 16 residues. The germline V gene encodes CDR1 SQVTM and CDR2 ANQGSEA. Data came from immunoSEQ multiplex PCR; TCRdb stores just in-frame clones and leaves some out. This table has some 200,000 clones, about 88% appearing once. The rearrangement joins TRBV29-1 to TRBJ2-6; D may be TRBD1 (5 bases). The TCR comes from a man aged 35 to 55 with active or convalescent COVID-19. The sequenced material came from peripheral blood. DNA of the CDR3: TGCAGCGTTGCCCCTCAAGGGGACTCTGGGGCCAACGTCCTGACTTTC. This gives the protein CSVAPQGDSGANVLTF.